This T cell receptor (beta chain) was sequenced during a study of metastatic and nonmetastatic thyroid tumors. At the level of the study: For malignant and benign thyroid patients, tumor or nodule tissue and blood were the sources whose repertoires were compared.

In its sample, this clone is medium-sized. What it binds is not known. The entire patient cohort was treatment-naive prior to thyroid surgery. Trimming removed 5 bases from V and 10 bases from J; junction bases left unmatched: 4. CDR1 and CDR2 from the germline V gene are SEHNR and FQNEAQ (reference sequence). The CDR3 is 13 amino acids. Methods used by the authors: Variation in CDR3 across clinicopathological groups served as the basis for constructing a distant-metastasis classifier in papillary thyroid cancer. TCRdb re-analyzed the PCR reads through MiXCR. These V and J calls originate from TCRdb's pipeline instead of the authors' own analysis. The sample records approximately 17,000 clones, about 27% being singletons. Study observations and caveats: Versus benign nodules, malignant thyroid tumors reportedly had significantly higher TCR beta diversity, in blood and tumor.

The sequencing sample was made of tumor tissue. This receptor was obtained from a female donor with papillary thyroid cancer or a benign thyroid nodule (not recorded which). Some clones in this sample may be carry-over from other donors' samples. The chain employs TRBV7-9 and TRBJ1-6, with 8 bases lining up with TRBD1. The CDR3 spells CASSIDRGSPLHF. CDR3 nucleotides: TGTGCCAGCAGCATCGACAGGGGATCACCCCTCCACTTT.